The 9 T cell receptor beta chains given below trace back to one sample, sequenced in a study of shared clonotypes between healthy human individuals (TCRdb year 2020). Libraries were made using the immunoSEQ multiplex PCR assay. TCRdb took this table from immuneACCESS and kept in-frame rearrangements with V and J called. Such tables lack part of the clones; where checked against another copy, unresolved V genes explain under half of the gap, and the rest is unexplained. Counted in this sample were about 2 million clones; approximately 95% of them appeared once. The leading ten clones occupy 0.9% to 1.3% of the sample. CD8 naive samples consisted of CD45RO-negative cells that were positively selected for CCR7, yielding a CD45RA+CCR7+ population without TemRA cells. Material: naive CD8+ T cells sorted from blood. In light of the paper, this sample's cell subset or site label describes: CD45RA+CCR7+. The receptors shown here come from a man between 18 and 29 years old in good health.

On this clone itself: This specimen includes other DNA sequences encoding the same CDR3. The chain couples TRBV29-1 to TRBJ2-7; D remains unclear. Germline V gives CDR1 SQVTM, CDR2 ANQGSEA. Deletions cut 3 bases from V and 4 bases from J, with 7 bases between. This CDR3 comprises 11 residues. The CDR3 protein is CSVEGTYEQYF. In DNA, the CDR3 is TGCAGCGTTGAGGGAACTTACGAGCAGTACTTC.

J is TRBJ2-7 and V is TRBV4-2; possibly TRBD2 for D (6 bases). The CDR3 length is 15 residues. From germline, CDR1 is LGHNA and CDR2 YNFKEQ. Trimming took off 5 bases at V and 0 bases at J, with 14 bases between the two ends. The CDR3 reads CASSTGTEGSYEQYF. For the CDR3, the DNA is TGTGCCAGCAGCACCGGGACTGAAGGCTCCTACGAGCAGTACTTC.

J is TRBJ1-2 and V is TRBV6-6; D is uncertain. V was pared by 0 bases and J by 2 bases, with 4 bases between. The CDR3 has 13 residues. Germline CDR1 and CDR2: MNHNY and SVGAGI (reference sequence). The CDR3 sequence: CASSYSGNYGYTF. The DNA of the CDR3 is TGTGCCAGCAGTTACTCAGGAAACTATGGCTACACCTTC.

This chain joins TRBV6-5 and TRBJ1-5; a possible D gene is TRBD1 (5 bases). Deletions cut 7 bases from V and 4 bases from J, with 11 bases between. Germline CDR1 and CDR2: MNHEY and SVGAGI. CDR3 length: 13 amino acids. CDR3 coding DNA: TGTGCCAGCAATGGGGGTTTTAATCAGCCCCAGCATTTT. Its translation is CASNGGFNQPQHF.

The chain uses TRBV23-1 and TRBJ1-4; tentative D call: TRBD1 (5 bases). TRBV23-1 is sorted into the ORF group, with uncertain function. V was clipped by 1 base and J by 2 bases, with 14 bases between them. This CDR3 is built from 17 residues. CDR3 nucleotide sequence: TGCGCCAGCAGTCAATGCCTCCCCGGGGGGACTAATGAAAAACTGTTTTTT. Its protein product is CASSQCLPGGTNEKLFF.

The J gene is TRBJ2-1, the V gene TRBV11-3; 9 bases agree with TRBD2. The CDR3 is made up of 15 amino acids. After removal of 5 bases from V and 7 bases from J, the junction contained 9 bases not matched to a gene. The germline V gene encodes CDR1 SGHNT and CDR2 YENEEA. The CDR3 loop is CASSPASGGFNEQFF. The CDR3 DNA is TGTGCCAGCAGCCCGGCAAGCGGGGGGTTTAATGAGCAGTTCTTC.

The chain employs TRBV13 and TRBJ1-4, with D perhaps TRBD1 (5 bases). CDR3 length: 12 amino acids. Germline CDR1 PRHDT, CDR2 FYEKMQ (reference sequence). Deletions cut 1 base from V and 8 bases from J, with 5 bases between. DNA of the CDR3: TGTGCCAGCAGCTTAGAGGGGGAAAAACTGTTTTTT. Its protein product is CASSLEGEKLFF.

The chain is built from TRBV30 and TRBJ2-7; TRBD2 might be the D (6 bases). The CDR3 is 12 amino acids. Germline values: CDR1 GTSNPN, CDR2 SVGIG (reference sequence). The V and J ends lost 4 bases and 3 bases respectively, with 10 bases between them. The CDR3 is CAWKRAGYEQYF. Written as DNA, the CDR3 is TGTGCCTGGAAGCGGGCGGGCTACGAGCAGTACTTC.

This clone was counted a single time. Written as DNA, the CDR3 is TGTGCCAGCAGTTTAGGGACAGGGGCCGGGGAGCTGTTTTTT. Protein sequence: CASSLGTGAGELFF. This rearrangement joins TRBV28 to TRBJ2-2; TRBD1 matches 10 bases. CDR3 length: 14 residues. V shed 2 bases, J shed 6 bases, and the junction held 0 bases outside the gene matches. Germline loops: CDR1 MDHEN, CDR2 SYDVKM.